A selection of T cell receptor beta chains follows, all from one sample in a study of shared T cell receptors in the human thymus. Sequencing was performed with immunoSEQ multiplex PCR; in TCRdb, only in-frame clones are kept and a portion is missing. The sample gives roughly 500,000 clones, approximately 78% of which show up once; more than 0.01% is in the top ten. These data are also associated with another study on human thymus T cells.

The sample comprised thymocytes. These receptors were obtained from a boy less than two years old with a congenital heart defect. CDR3s include the opening cysteine and the closing phenylalanine or tryptophan. The order of the fields is D gene, clone size, J gene, V gene, CDR3 protein, CDR3 DNA. The D gene is left open where the match is weak. Size is omitted from some rows. Given values are once, few, many or a class for expanded clones.

- few TRBJ1-5 TRBV2 CASSVARDQPQHF TGTGCCAGCAGTGTCGCAAGAGATCAGCCCCAGCATTTT
TRBD1 - TRBJ1-4 TRBV28 CASSLPDPGQGGEKLFF TGTGCCAGCAGTTTACCTGACCCTGGACAGGGAGGGGAAAAACTGTTTTTT
- - TRBJ2-7 TRBV7-2 CASSLLDGGRYEQYF TGTGCCAGCAGCCTTTTGGACGGGGGACGGTACGAGCAGTACTTC
- - TRBJ2-5 TRBV12-1 CASSPAYRETQYF TGTGCCAGCAGCCCCGCCTACCGCGAGACCCAGTACTTC
TRBD2 - TRBJ2-7 TRBV19 CASSGGPSGNTPTEQYF TGTGCCAGTAGTGGGGGACCTAGCGGGAATACACCAACCGAGCAGTACTTC
TRBD1 once TRBJ1-1 TRBV15 CATSSGTANTEAFF TGTGCCACCAGCAGTGGGACAGCGAACACTGAAGCTTTCTTT
- few TRBJ1-1 TRBV5-8 CASSLQPGTIRMNTEAFF TGTGCCAGCAGCTTGCAACCAGGTACCATTAGAATGAACACTGAAGCTTTCTTT
- - TRBJ2-1 TRBV30 CAWIFPPGEQFF TGTGCCTGGATTTTCCCACCGGGTGAGCAGTTCTTC
TRBD2 - TRBJ2-3 TRBV28 CASSVSGSTSTDTQYF TGTGCCAGCAGTGTAAGCGGGAGCACTAGCACAGATACGCAGTATTTT
TRBD1 - TRBJ1-2 TRBV9 CASSPYTGGQGPYNYGYTF TGTGCCAGCAGCCCCTACACGGGGGGACAGGGTCCTTATAACTATGGCTACACCTTC
TRBD2 - TRBJ2-3 TRBV5-4 CASNPAGLAASTDTQYF TGTGCCAGCAACCCCGCTGGGCTAGCGGCAAGCACAGATACGCAGTATTTT
TRBD1 - TRBJ2-7 TRBV28 CASSLGTGTYEQYF TGTGCCAGCAGCCTCGGGACAGGGACGTACGAGCAGTACTTC
TRBD2 few TRBJ2-3 TRBV13 CASSAGVGGEGLAGSTDTQYF TGTGCCAGCAGCGCCGGAGTAGGGGGCGAAGGACTAGCGGGAAGCACAGATACGCAGTATTTT
- - TRBJ1-2 TRBV6-1 CASSEEGRVDGYTF TGTGCCAGCAGTGAAGAAGGCAGGGTTGATGGCTACACCTTC
TRBD2 - TRBJ2-5 TRBV28 CASSLGRGEETQYF TGTGCCAGCAGTCTCGGACGGGGGGAAGAGACCCAGTACTTC
TRBD1 - TRBJ1-5 TRBV5-8 CASSLVRPGQGARSNQPQHF TGTGCCAGCAGCTTGGTCCGTCCCGGACAGGGGGCGCGGAGCAATCAGCCCCAGCATTTT
- - TRBJ1-1 TRBV5-1 CASSLPSRTEAFF TGCGCCAGCAGCTTGCCGTCCAGAACTGAAGCTTTCTTT
TRBD2 - TRBJ2-1 TRBV4-1 CASSDQVGTSSYNEQFF TGCGCCAGCAGCGATCAGGTGGGGACTAGCTCCTACAATGAGCAGTTCTTC
TRBD1 - TRBJ2-5 TRBV7-8 CASSLKGQCGETQYF TGTGCCAGCAGCTTAAAGGGACAGTGTGGGGAGACCCAGTACTTC
TRBD2 - TRBJ2-7 TRBV4-3 CASSQDRAGTYMSYEQYF TGCGCCAGCAGCCAAGATCGAGCGGGAACATATATGTCCTACGAGCAGTACTTC
TRBD2 - TRBJ2-1 TRBV9 CASSGGGLAGPGYGLYNEQFF TGTGCCAGCAGCGGGGGGGGACTAGCGGGTCCCGGGTACGGCCTCTACAATGAGCAGTTCTTC
TRBD1 few TRBJ1-1 TRBV5-1 CASSLKRTGPMNTEAFF TGCGCCAGCAGCTTGAAACGGACAGGACCCATGAACACTGAAGCTTTCTTT
- - TRBJ2-1 TRBV7-3 CASSLFRTKYYNEQFF TGTGCCAGCAGCTTATTTCGGACAAAGTACTACAATGAGCAGTTCTTC
- few TRBJ2-1 TRBV7-6 CASSLGWERRNNEQFF TGTGCCAGCAGCTTAGGATGGGAGAGACGAAACAATGAGCAGTTCTTC
- - TRBJ2-7 TRBV6-8 CASRAEDGEQYF TGTGCCAGCAGGGCGGAGGATGGCGAGCAGTACTTC
TRBD1 - TRBJ2-7 TRBV11-3 CASSLVPQPTGVNYEQYF TGTGCCAGCAGCTTAGTGCCCCAGCCGACAGGGGTAAACTACGAGCAGTACTTC
- few TRBJ2-7 TRBV6-1 CASRETRGSPYEQYF TGTGCCAGCAGAGAGACCAGGGGCTCTCCCTACGAGCAGTACTTC
TRBD1 - TRBJ1-1 TRBV7-9 CASHPHLDRELENTEAFF TGTGCCAGCCACCCACACCTTGACAGGGAACTTGAGAACACTGAAGCTTTCTTT